The rows below give T cell receptor beta chains drawn from one sample of a study of shared clonotypes between healthy human individuals. The assay was immunoSEQ multiplex PCR, and TCRdb's table has in-frame clones only and misses some. The sample has about 580,000 clones, roughly 98% seen once. Sequenced input: naive CD8+ T cells sorted from blood. The receptors were gathered from a man aged 25 to 45 in good health. Both conserved end residues are part of each CDR3. A D gene is named only where the DNA matches it firmly. The size of a clone is reported for some rows only, either as once, few or many, or as a class for expanded clones.

d_call: .; v_call: TRBV7-9; clone_size: .; j_call: TRBJ1-2; cdr3_nt: TGTGCCAGCAGCTTATCGGCGGGCCAGCCCCTGCGGTTC; cdr3_aa: CASSLSAGQPLRF
d_call: TRBD1; v_call: TRBV7-8; clone_size: .; j_call: TRBJ1-4; cdr3_nt: TGTGCCAGCAGCTCCCCAGCATCAGGGATCACAGGGGATGAAAAACTGTTTTTT; cdr3_aa: CASSSPASGITGDEKLFF
d_call: .; v_call: TRBV5-1; clone_size: .; j_call: TRBJ2-1; cdr3_nt: TGCGCCAGCAGCCCAAGACAGGGGAGGGATGAGCAGTTCTTC; cdr3_aa: CASSPRQGRDEQFF
d_call: TRBD1; v_call: TRBV5-1; clone_size: .; j_call: TRBJ1-1; cdr3_nt: TGCGCCAGCGCGTACAGGGGCTCGTACACTGAAGCTTTCTTT; cdr3_aa: CASAYRGSYTEAFF
d_call: TRBD1; v_call: TRBV7-9; clone_size: .; j_call: TRBJ1-1; cdr3_nt: TGTGCCAGCAGCTCGCTACAGGGGCAGAACACTGAAGCTTTCTTT; cdr3_aa: CASSSLQGQNTEAFF
d_call: TRBD2; v_call: TRBV7-9; clone_size: .; j_call: TRBJ2-2; cdr3_nt: TGTGCCAGCAGCTTAGGACTAGCGGGAGGGCCGAGGACCGGGGAGCTGTTTTTT; cdr3_aa: CASSLGLAGGPRTGELFF
d_call: .; v_call: TRBV10-3; clone_size: .; j_call: TRBJ2-7; cdr3_nt: TGTGCCATCACCTCCGGGACCTCCTACGAGCAGTACTTC; cdr3_aa: CAITSGTSYEQYF
d_call: .; v_call: TRBV5-6; clone_size: .; j_call: TRBJ1-4; cdr3_nt: TGTGCCAGCAGCTTGACAAACGAGGCGGGGGGCACAACTAATGAAAAACTGTTTTTT; cdr3_aa: CASSLTNEAGGTTNEKLFF
d_call: .; v_call: TRBV4-1; clone_size: .; j_call: TRBJ2-2; cdr3_nt: TGCGCCAGCAGCCAGACGAACACCGGGGAGCTGTTTTTT; cdr3_aa: CASSQTNTGELFF
d_call: TRBD1; v_call: TRBV29-1; clone_size: .; j_call: TRBJ2-7; cdr3_nt: TGCAGCGTTGAGCCGGGACAGGGGAGATACGAGCAGTACTTC; cdr3_aa: CSVEPGQGRYEQYF
d_call: TRBD1; v_call: TRBV25-1; clone_size: .; j_call: TRBJ1-1; cdr3_nt: TGTGCCAGCAGTGTGACAGGGGATTACACTGAAGCTTTCTTT; cdr3_aa: CASSVTGDYTEAFF
d_call: .; v_call: TRBV6-6; clone_size: .; j_call: TRBJ1-1; cdr3_nt: TGTGCCAGCAGTTACTCGCGGGCCGGGGGGAACACTGAAGCTTTCTTT; cdr3_aa: CASSYSRAGGNTEAFF
d_call: .; v_call: TRBV9; clone_size: .; j_call: TRBJ1-2; cdr3_nt: TGTGCCAGCAGTGGCCCCCCCTATGGCTACACCTTC; cdr3_aa: CASSGPPYGYTF
d_call: .; v_call: TRBV27; clone_size: .; j_call: TRBJ2-7; cdr3_nt: TGTGCCAGCAGTTTAAACTCCTACGAGCAGTACTTC; cdr3_aa: CASSLNSYEQYF
d_call: .; v_call: TRBV6-5; clone_size: .; j_call: TRBJ2-7; cdr3_nt: TGTGCCAGCAGTTACTTCGACGAGCAGTACTTC; cdr3_aa: CASSYFDEQYF
d_call: TRBD1; v_call: TRBV11-2; clone_size: .; j_call: TRBJ2-3; cdr3_nt: TGTGCCAGCAGTCTGGGGACAGGGTTTACCGATACGCAGTATTTT; cdr3_aa: CASSLGTGFTDTQYF
d_call: TRBD2; v_call: TRBV29-1; clone_size: .; j_call: TRBJ2-5; cdr3_nt: TGCAGCGTAAGAATAGCGGGAGAAGGAGAGACCCAGTACTTC; cdr3_aa: CSVRIAGEGETQYF
d_call: .; v_call: TRBV25-1; clone_size: .; j_call: TRBJ2-2; cdr3_nt: TGTGCCAGCAGCTTTAGCCCCACCGGGGAGCTGTTTTTT; cdr3_aa: CASSFSPTGELFF
d_call: TRBD2; v_call: TRBV9; clone_size: .; j_call: TRBJ2-1; cdr3_nt: TGTGCCAGCAGCGACAGGACGGGAGGGGGTCCCTACAATGAGCAGTTCTTC; cdr3_aa: CASSDRTGGGPYNEQFF
d_call: .; v_call: TRBV11-2; clone_size: .; j_call: TRBJ2-3; cdr3_nt: TGTGCCAGCAGCTTAGTCCCCTTGACTGAGACGAGCCGCACAGATACGCAGTATTTT; cdr3_aa: CASSLVPLTETSRTDTQYF
d_call: .; v_call: TRBV5-4; clone_size: .; j_call: TRBJ2-7; cdr3_nt: TGTGCCAGCAGCTTGGGGGTTAACGTCTACGAGCAGTACTTC; cdr3_aa: CASSLGVNVYEQYF
d_call: .; v_call: TRBV7-9; clone_size: .; j_call: TRBJ2-7; cdr3_nt: TGTGCCAGCAGCCTAGATGTGGGGTGGCAGGGAGGCACCTACGAGCAGTACTTC; cdr3_aa: CASSLDVGWQGGTYEQYF
d_call: .; v_call: TRBV27; clone_size: .; j_call: TRBJ1-1; cdr3_nt: TGTGCCAGCAGTTCTCCACCAGGGTCGATGAACACTGAAGCTTTCTTT; cdr3_aa: CASSSPPGSMNTEAFF
d_call: .; v_call: TRBV7-6; clone_size: once; j_call: TRBJ2-7; cdr3_nt: TGTGCCAGCAGCTTAGACAGCTACGATCCTTACGAGCAGTACTTC; cdr3_aa: CASSLDSYDPYEQYF
d_call: .; v_call: TRBV15; clone_size: .; j_call: TRBJ1-2; cdr3_nt: TGTGCCACCAGCAGAGATGGAGGGGGCTACACCTTC; cdr3_aa: CATSRDGGGYTF
d_call: .; v_call: TRBV5-4; clone_size: .; j_call: TRBJ2-7; cdr3_nt: TGTGCCAGCAGCGGGCCGGGTAGCTCCTACGAGCAGTACTTC; cdr3_aa: CASSGPGSSYEQYF
d_call: .; v_call: TRBV2; clone_size: .; j_call: TRBJ2-7; cdr3_nt: TGTGCCATAAAGTCCGTACAAAGGGTATCCTACGAGCAGTACTTC; cdr3_aa: CAIKSVQRVSYEQYF
d_call: TRBD1; v_call: TRBV7-9; clone_size: .; j_call: TRBJ2-7; cdr3_nt: TGTGCCAGCAGCCCAGGGACAGGACCAGAAGCCTACGAGCAGTACTTC; cdr3_aa: CASSPGTGPEAYEQYF
d_call: .; v_call: TRBV2; clone_size: .; j_call: TRBJ2-7; cdr3_nt: TGTGCCAGCAGTGAACGACTAGCCTACGAGCAGTACTTC; cdr3_aa: CASSERLAYEQYF
d_call: TRBD1; v_call: TRBV10-3; clone_size: .; j_call: TRBJ1-5; cdr3_nt: TGTGCCATCAGCCCGGGACAGGGAAATCAGCCCCAGCATTTT; cdr3_aa: CAISPGQGNQPQHF
d_call: TRBD2; v_call: TRBV7-3; clone_size: .; j_call: TRBJ2-3; cdr3_nt: TGTGCCAGCAGCTTCGGGACTAGCGGGAGAGATACGCAGTATTTT; cdr3_aa: CASSFGTSGRDTQYF
d_call: .; v_call: TRBV2; clone_size: .; j_call: TRBJ2-7; cdr3_nt: TGTGCCAGCAGTGGAGTTCAGGAAGCCTACGAGCAGTACTTC; cdr3_aa: CASSGVQEAYEQYF
d_call: .; v_call: TRBV7-9; clone_size: .; j_call: TRBJ2-7; cdr3_nt: TGTGCCAGCAGCTTAGATGGGGTTCCCTACGAGCAGTACTTC; cdr3_aa: CASSLDGVPYEQYF
d_call: .; v_call: TRBV5-8; clone_size: once; j_call: TRBJ2-7; cdr3_nt: TGTGCCAGCAGCTTGCGGGGAAGGGCCTACGAGCAGTACTTC; cdr3_aa: CASSLRGRAYEQYF
d_call: TRBD1; v_call: TRBV7-9; clone_size: .; j_call: TRBJ1-1; cdr3_nt: TGTGCCAGCAGAGGGGGACAGGGAATGATATACACTGAAGCTTTCTTT; cdr3_aa: CASRGGQGMIYTEAFF
d_call: .; v_call: TRBV2; clone_size: once; j_call: TRBJ2-7; cdr3_nt: TGTGCCAGCGCGACGAGGCCCTACGAGCAGTACTTC; cdr3_aa: CASATRPYEQYF
d_call: .; v_call: TRBV7-9; clone_size: .; j_call: TRBJ1-5; cdr3_nt: TGTGCCAGCAGCATCTTTCAGGGACAGCCCCAGCATTTT; cdr3_aa: CASSIFQGQPQHF
d_call: TRBD2; v_call: TRBV4-3; clone_size: .; j_call: TRBJ2-7; cdr3_nt: TGCGCCAGCAGCCAAGGGGGACTAGCCTACGAGCAGTACTTC; cdr3_aa: CASSQGGLAYEQYF
d_call: .; v_call: TRBV6-1; clone_size: once; j_call: TRBJ2-2; cdr3_nt: TGTGCCAGCAGCAACACTAACACCGGGGAGCTGTTTTTT; cdr3_aa: CASSNTNTGELFF